The sequence of this TCR beta chain was determined in a study of Graves' ophthalmopathy and Graves' hyperthyroidism. The CDR3 has 17 amino acids. Germline V CDR1 and CDR2: MGHRA, YSYEKL. Trimming left V 0 bases short and J 1 base short, with 13 bases between. Amplification of TCR beta CDR3 regions used RNA transcripts. HTBI primers were used in a first-round RT-PCR, which preceded a second-round multiplex PCR. TCRdb used MiXCR to reprocess the multiplex PCR reads, holding one entry per CDR3 protein. The sample records more than 1,000,000 distinct CDR3 sequences, 35% to 40% being singletons. Among the exclusions were patients with other autoimmune diseases, uncontrolled infections, pregnancy or lactation.

This sequence joins TRBV4-1 and TRBJ1-5, with D uncertain. The sequenced sample was peripheral blood or thyroid tissue (not recorded which). The clonotype was recovered from an adult man with Graves' hyperthyroidism. The CDR3 sequence: CASSQDPGPRSNQPQHF. The DNA for the CDR3 is TGCGCCAGCAGCCAAGACCCCGGGCCACGGAGCAATCAGCCCCAGCATTTT.